This section outlines one T cell receptor beta chain sequence together with its context. Its target is unknown. The immunoSEQ assay was version 4, run in survey mode. This table comes from immunoSEQ multiplex PCR, and its TCRdb copy is limited to in-frame clones, with some not included. There are 35,000 to 50,000 clones in the sample; 90% to 95% occur only once, and 1.5% to 2% lies in the top ten. There are 15 residues in the CDR3. V was pared by 6 bases and J by 4 bases, with 16 bases between. Germline V gives CDR1 SEHNR, CDR2 FQNEAQ (reference sequence). This specimen belongs to a study of persistence of HIV-infected CD4 T cells. Study details: Donors had been on suppressive ART for a median of roughly eight years.

Study findings and constraints: Proviral oligoclonality tracked with TCR oligoclonality within the same sorted cells.

Nonspecific anti-CD3/anti-CD28 bead stimulation represents the broad CD4+ T cell repertoire. Sorting of responding CD4+ T cells relied on upregulated CD40 ligand together with CD69. Suppressive ART was started during chronic HIV-1 infection in these adults. Undetectable plasma HIV-1 RNA below 50 copies/mL lasted at least 4 years. The receptor was derived from an adult man with HIV who was CMV-seropositive. V and J are TRBV7-9 and TRBJ1-3; no clear D. The specimen comprised CD4+ T cells sorted from PBMCs after roughly 17-hour stimulation, sampled from a patient who received antiretroviral therapy. CDR3: CASRLDLARGNTIYF. CDR3 coding DNA: TGTGCCAGCAGGCTGGACCTCGCGCGGGGAAACACCATATATTTT.